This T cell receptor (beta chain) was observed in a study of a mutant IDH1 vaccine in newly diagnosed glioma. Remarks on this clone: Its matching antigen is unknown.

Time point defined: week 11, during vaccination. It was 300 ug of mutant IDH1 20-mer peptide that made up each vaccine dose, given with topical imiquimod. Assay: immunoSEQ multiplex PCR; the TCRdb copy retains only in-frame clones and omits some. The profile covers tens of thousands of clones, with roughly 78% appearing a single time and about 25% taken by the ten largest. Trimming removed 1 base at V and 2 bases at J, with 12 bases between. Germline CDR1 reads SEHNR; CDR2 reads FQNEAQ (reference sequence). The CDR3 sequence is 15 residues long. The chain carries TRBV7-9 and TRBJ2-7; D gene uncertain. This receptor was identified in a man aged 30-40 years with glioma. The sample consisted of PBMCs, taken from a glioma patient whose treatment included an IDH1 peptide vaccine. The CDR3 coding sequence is TGTGCCAGCAGCTTAGTCTCAGGAGAGGCCTACGAGCAGTACTTC. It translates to CASSLVSGEAYEQYF. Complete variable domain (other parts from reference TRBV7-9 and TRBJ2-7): DTGVSQNPRHKITKRGQNVTFRCDPISEHNRLYWYRQTLGQGPEFLTYFQNEAQLEKSRLLSDRFSAERPKGSFSTLEIQRTEQGDSAMYLCASSLVSGEAYEQYFGPGTRLTVT.